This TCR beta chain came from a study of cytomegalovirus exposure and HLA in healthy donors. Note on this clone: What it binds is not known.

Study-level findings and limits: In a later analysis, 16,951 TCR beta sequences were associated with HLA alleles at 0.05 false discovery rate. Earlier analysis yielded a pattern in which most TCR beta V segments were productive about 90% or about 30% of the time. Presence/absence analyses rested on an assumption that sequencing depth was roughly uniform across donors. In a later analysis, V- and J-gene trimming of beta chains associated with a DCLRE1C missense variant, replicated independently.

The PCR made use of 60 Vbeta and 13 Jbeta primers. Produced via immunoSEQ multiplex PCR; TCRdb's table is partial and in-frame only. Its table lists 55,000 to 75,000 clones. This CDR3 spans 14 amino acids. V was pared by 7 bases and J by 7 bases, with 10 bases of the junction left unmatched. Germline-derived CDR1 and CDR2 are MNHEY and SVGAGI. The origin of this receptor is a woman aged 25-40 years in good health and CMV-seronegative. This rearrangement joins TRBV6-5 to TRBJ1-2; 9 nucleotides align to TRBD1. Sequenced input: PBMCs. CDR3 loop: CASKTGGANGGYTF. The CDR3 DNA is TGTGCCAGCAAAACAGGGGGCGCGAATGGTGGCTACACCTTC.